This entry describes one T cell receptor (beta chain). These data come from a study of blood T cell repertoires in COVID-19. Grouping used clinical history reported by participants in a survey and questionnaire. Recovery meant two consecutive negative NP/OP PCR tests, professional clearance, or resolved symptoms. In the original analysis: Amplified reference gene primers provided the basis for estimating nucleated cell counts. TCRdb's copy holds only in-frame clones and misses some; the assay was immunoSEQ multiplex PCR. V and J calls and clone size are as listed in that table; D and trimming were resolved from the DNA. The sample lists some 330,000 clones, under 85% occurring once. Material: PBMCs or T cells enriched from blood (not recorded which). This TCR was recovered from a woman aged 45-65 years who had recovered from COVID-19.

DNA of the CDR3: TGTGCCAGCAGTGACGTCAGGGGAGACTATGGCTACACCTTC. Protein: CASSDVRGDYGYTF. The V gene is TRBV27, the J gene TRBJ1-2; D is perhaps TRBD1 (6 bases). The germline V gene has CDR1 MNHEY and CDR2 SMNVEV (reference sequence). Trimming pared 5 bases from V and 3 bases from J, leaving 13 bases between. This CDR3 contains 14 residues.